This T cell receptor (beta chain) was sequenced during a study of cytomegalovirus exposure and HLA in healthy donors. Study-level results: In a later analysis, productive TCRs from donors in an Asian-associated ancestry cluster reportedly carried fewer N-insertions than the cohort mean. For cytomegalovirus status, the classifier reportedly gave diagnoses with high specificity and sensitivity. Sequencing probably produced one cluster of sequence variants that were highly shared. It was about 180 TCR beta chains that were listed as cytomegalovirus-associated.

Points on this clone: Its antigen is unknown.

This CDR3 has 14 residues. In germline, CDR1 is SGHTS, CDR2 YDEGEE. V shed 4 bases, J shed 5 bases, and the junction held 8 bases outside the gene matches. Primers for the PCR totalled 60 Vbeta and 13 Jbeta. Some clones are missing from TCRdb's copy, which holds only in-frame ones; the method was immunoSEQ multiplex PCR. Found here are roughly 99,000 clones, 70% to 85% of them singletons; the top ten hold 4% to 5%. The sequence derives from a male donor in good health and CMV-seronegative. The sample was PBMCs. V is TRBV5-8 and J is TRBJ2-7; 8 bases agree with TRBD2. The CDR3 nucleotides are TGTGCCAGCAGCGTCGGGAGGGAGCGGGACGAGCAGTACTTC. It codes for CASSVGRERDEQYF. Variable domain in full (rest from reference TRBV5-8 and TRBJ2-7): EAGVTQSPTHLIKTRGQQATLRCSPISGHTSVYWYQQALGLGLQFLLWYDEGEERNRGNFPPRFSGRQFPNYSSELNVNALELEDSALYLCASSVGRERDEQYFGPGTRLTVT.